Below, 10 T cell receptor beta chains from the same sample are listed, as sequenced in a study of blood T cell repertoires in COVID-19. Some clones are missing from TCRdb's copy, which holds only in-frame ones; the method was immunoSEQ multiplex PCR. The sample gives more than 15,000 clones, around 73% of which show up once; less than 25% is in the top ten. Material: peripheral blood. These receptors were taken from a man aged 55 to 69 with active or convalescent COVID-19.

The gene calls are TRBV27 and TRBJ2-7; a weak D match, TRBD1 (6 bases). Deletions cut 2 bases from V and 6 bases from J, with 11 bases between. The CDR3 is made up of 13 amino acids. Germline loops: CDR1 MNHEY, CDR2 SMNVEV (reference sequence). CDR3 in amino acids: CASSLQGSVEQYF. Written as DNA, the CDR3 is TGTGCCAGCAGTTTACAGGGGTCAGTCGAGCAGTACTTC.

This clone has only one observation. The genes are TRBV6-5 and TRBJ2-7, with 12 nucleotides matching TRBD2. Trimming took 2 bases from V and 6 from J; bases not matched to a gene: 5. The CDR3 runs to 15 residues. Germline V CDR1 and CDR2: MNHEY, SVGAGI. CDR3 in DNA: TGTGCCAGCAGTTACCGGACTAGCGGGGTCCGCGAGCAGTACTTC. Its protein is CASSYRTSGVREQYF.

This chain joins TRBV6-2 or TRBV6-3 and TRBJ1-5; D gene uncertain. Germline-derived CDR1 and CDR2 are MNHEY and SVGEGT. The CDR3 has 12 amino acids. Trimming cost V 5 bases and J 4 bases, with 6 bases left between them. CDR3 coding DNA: TGTGCCAGCAGTCCCCTGAATCAGCCCCAGCATTTT. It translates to CASSPLNQPQHF.

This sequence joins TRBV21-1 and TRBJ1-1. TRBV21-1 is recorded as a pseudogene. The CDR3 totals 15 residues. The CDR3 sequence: CASSKEGGGNTEAFF. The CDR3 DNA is TGTGCCAGCAGCAAAGAAGGGGGGGGGAACACTGAAGCTTTCTTT.

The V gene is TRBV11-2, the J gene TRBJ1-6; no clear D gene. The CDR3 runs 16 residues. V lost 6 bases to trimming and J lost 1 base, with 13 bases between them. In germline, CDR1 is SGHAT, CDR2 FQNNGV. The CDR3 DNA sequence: TGTGCCAGCAGTCGAACGGTGAATTCCTATAATTCACCCCTCCACTTT. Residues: CASSRTVNSYNSPLHF.

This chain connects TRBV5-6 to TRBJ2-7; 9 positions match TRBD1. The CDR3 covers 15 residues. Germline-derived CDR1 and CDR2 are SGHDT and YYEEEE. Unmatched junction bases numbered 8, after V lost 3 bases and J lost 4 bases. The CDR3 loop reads CASSWSDRGVYEQYF. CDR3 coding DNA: TGTGCCAGCAGCTGGTCGGACAGGGGAGTGTACGAGCAGTACTTC.

CDR3 coding DNA: TGTGCCTGGAGTGGACCTGACAGGGTGGGCAATCAGCCCCAGCATTTT. Encoded protein: CAWSGPDRVGNQPQHF. The chain carries TRBV30 and TRBJ1-5; the match to TRBD1 covers 7 bases. In germline, CDR1 is GTSNPN, CDR2 SVGIG (reference sequence). This CDR3 region has 16 residues. V lost 1 base, J lost 2 bases, and 8 bases stayed unmatched.

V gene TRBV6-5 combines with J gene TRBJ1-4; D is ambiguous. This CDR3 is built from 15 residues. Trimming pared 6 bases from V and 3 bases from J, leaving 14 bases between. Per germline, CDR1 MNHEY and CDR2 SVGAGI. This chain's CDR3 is CASRRRGLANEKLFF. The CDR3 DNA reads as TGTGCCAGCAGGCGACGCGGGTTAGCTAATGAAAAACTGTTTTTT.

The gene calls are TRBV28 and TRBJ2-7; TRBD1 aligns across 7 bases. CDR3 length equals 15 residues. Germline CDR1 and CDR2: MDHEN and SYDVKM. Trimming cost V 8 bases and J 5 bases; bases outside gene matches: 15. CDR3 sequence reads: CASGQLRPTGDEQYF. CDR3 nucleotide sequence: TGTGCCAGCGGTCAGTTACGCCCTACAGGGGACGAGCAGTACTTC.

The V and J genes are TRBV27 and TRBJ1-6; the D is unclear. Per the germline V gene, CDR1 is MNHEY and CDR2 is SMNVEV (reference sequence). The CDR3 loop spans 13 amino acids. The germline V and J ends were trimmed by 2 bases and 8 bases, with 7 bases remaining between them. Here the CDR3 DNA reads TGTGCCAGCAGTTTACAGGAATATTCACCCCTCCACTTT. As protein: CASSLQEYSPLHF.